This T cell receptor beta chain comes out of a study of graft-versus-host responses after intestinal transplantation. Background on the study: Transplants were multivisceral, liver-intestinal, or isolated intestinal. Study-wide results and caveats: Recipient marrow harbored GvH clones, some of which surfaced first in ileum or blood. Early after transplant, HvG declines were associated with peak levels of circulating GvH clones.

The authors processed graft tissue to release intraepithelial and lamina propria lymphocytes. On this clone itself: Antigen: not known.

CDR1 and CDR2 from the germline V gene are SGDLS and YYNGEE. This CDR3 is 15 amino acids long. The germline V and J ends were trimmed by 4 bases and 3 bases, with 17 bases remaining between them. The repertoire was sequenced with immunoSEQ multiplex PCR; TCRdb's copy has only in-frame clones and lacks some. The repertoire includes over a thousand clones, 80% of them detected once, and 7.5% to 9% sits in the top ten. The origin of this receptor is a human patient who received an intestinal transplant, so some T cells may come from the graft donor. The chain combines TRBV9 with TRBJ2-7; D remains unclear. The sequencing here drew on ileum tissue, taken 7 days after intestinal transplantation. CDR3 loop: CASSHDAGKNYEQYF. The CDR3 nucleotides are TGTGCCAGCAGCCATGATGCTGGCAAAAACTACGAGCAGTACTTC.